This TCR beta chain derives from a study of shared clonotypes between healthy human individuals. Study-wide findings and caveats: Investigators collected only blood, and repertoires in tissues likely differ. What limited the represented genetic and exposure-history diversity was the small number of donors.

Genomic DNA for unsorted samples, which was extracted with the QIAamp DNA Blood Mini kit, came from some 100 million PBMCs. V was pared by 4 bases and J by 6 bases, with 16 bases between. The CDR3 loop spans 13 amino acids. Germline assignment: CDR1 GTSNPN and CDR2 SVGIG (reference sequence). This clone appeared once. Its antigen is unknown. Repertoires were generated with immunoSEQ multiplex PCR, while TCRdb's copy carries only in-frame clones and drops some. The sample yields about half a million clones, about 84% seen once. The sequence came from a woman in her forties in good health. Some clones in this sample may be carry-over from other donors' samples. Sequenced: PBMCs. The J gene is TRBJ2-7, the V gene TRBV30, with D tentatively TRBD2 (6 bases). CDR3 coding DNA: TGTGCCTGGACCGTCGGGAGTGTCCGCGAGCAGTACTTC. It translates to CAWTVGSVREQYF. The whole variable domain, remainder taken from reference TRBV30 and TRBJ2-7, is SQTIHQWPATLVQPVGSPLSLECTVEGTSNPNLYWYRQAAGRGLQLLFYSVGIGQISSEVPQNLSASRPQDRQFILSSKKLLLSDSGFYLCAWTVGSVREQYFGPGTRLTVT.